These 27 T cell receptor beta chains came from one sample sequenced in a study of blood T cell repertoires in COVID-19. Profiling relied on immunoSEQ multiplex PCR, and the TCRdb table lists in-frame clones only, not all of them. This sample has about 150,000 clones; about 89% occur once, and the top ten carry less than 0.6%. Sequenced material: peripheral blood. These receptors were obtained from a middle-aged man with acute or convalescent COVID-19.

The table lists this clone with a few counts. This chain uses TRBV28 with TRBJ2-3, with D perhaps matching TRBD1 (5 bases). The germline gives CDR1 MDHEN, CDR2 SYDVKM. The ends were cut back, 4 bases at V and 11 bases at J, with 13 bases in the middle. The CDR3 extends over 12 amino acids. The chain's CDR3 is CASSSAGHWQYF. CDR3 coding DNA: TGTGCCAGCAGTTCTGCAGGGCATTGGCAGTATTTT.

This clone was counted a few times. The chain couples TRBV6-5 to TRBJ1-3; no firm D call. CDR3 length: 14 residues. Germline V gives CDR1 MNHEY, CDR2 SVGAGI. The V end lost 4 bases, the J end lost 0 bases, and 7 bases lay between the germline ends. The CDR3 DNA sequence: TGTGCCAGCAGTTCAGGTTCCTCTGGAAACACCATATATTTT. Its translation is CASSSGSSGNTIYF.

This chain connects TRBV9 to TRBJ2-5, with 7 bases lining up with TRBD2. The CDR3 is made up of 14 amino acids. V was pared by 6 bases and J by 2 bases, with 7 bases of the junction left unmatched. Germline CDR1 and CDR2: SGDLS and YYNGEE. The CDR3 bases are TGTGCCAGCAACGGCGGGGGTGGGCAAGAGACCCAGTACTTC. Encoded protein: CASNGGGGQETQYF.

The chain recombines TRBV10-3 with TRBJ2-7, with unresolved D. Germline assignment: CDR1 ENHRY and CDR2 SYGVKD. The V end lost 0 bases, the J end lost 4 bases, and 7 bases lay between the germline ends. The CDR3 runs 13 residues. The CDR3: CAISESAIYEQYF. The CDR3, as DNA: TGTGCCATCAGTGAGTCCGCGATATACGAGCAGTACTTC.

This chain connects TRBV5-1 to TRBJ2-7, with TRBD1 identical over 9 bases. The CDR3 runs to 15 residues. Germline V gives CDR1 SGHRS, CDR2 YFSETQ. V shed 5 bases, J shed 2 bases, and the junction held 8 bases outside the gene matches. CDR3 DNA sequence: TGCGCCAGCAGTTTTACCGGGGACAGGGCCTACGAGCAGTACGTC. It specifies CASSFTGDRAYEQYV.

This chain links TRBV9 with TRBJ1-5; D might be TRBD1 (6 bases). The CDR3 length is 13 residues. Germline V gene data show CDR1 as SGDLS and CDR2 as YYNGEE. Trimming took 4 bases from V and 4 from J, leaving 9 bases between them. The CDR3 loop reads CASSPTGNQPQHF. For the CDR3, the DNA is TGTGCCAGCAGCCCTACAGGGAATCAGCCCCAGCATTTT. The whole variable domain, remainder taken from reference TRBV9 and TRBJ1-5, is DSGVTQTPKHLITATGQRVTLRCSPRSGDLSVYWYQQSLDQGLQFLIQYYNGEERAKGNILERFSAQQFPDLHSELNLSSLELGDSALYFCASSPTGNQPQHFGDGTRLSIL.

The gene calls are TRBV18 and TRBJ2-2; 9 positions agree with TRBD1. This CDR3 has 15 residues. CDR1 is KGHSH and CDR2 is LQKENI in the germline V gene. The junction had 8 bases not matched to a gene; V was cut back by 3 bases and J by 9 bases. The CDR3 spells CASSPGQGEAWELFF. The CDR3 region has the DNA TGTGCCAGCTCACCGGGACAGGGTGAAGCCTGGGAGCTGTTTTTT.

The genes are TRBV19 and TRBJ2-2; TRBD1 might be the D (5 bases). The CDR3 consists of 14 residues. The V and J ends lost 4 bases and 8 bases respectively, with 14 bases between them. The germline CDR1 and CDR2 sequences are LNHDA and SQIVND (reference sequence). DNA for the CDR3: TGTGCCAGTAGTAGTACACTGCAGGGAGGGGAGCTGTTTTTT. Protein: CASSSTLQGGELFF.

V gene TRBV20-1 combines with J gene TRBJ2-7, with a tentative D call TRBD2 (6 bases). There are 10 residues in the CDR3. Trimming shortened V by 6 bases and J by 7 bases, and 10 bases separated the two germline ends. The germline V gene has CDR1 DFQATT and CDR2 SNEGSKA (reference sequence). The CDR3 spells CSATGLEQYF. DNA of the CDR3: TGCAGTGCGACCGGACTAGAGCAGTACTTC.

This chain connects TRBV29-1 to TRBJ1-1; 8 nucleotides agree with TRBD1. The CDR3 has 13 residues. Trimming removed 7 bases from V and 3 bases from J; junction bases left unmatched: 7. The germline gives CDR1 SQVTM, CDR2 ANQGSEA. In DNA form, the CDR3 reads TGCAGCGGGCAGGGGGCTTTCGACACTGAAGCTTTCTTT. Protein sequence: CSGQGAFDTEAFF.

This sequence joins TRBV27 and TRBJ2-2; 8 nucleotides agree with TRBD1. The CDR3 has 16 residues. The germline V gene has CDR1 MNHEY and CDR2 SMNVEV (reference sequence). V was pared by 5 bases and J by 7 bases, with 12 bases of the junction left unmatched. The CDR3 DNA reads as TGTGCCAGCAGTACTGGACAGGGTGGAGGCGACGGGGAGCTGTTTTTT. It yields the protein CASSTGQGGGDGELFF.

The chain carries TRBV5-6 and TRBJ1-1, with D unresolved. From germline, CDR1 is SGHDT and CDR2 YYEEEE. The CDR3 extends over 15 amino acids. V was pared by 4 bases and J by 1 base, with 14 bases between. In nucleotides, the CDR3 is TGTGCCAGCAGCCCCCGAGGGAGGGAGAACACTGAAGCTTTCTTT. Protein: CASSPRGRENTEAFF.

This sequence joins TRBV21-1 and TRBJ2-7; the table names TRBD2, a call not compared with the DNA. TRBV21-1 is listed as a pseudogene. CDR3 length: 15 amino acids. The CDR3 coding sequence is TGTGCCAGCAGCAAAGGGGGGGGAAACTCCTACGAGCAGTACGTC. The encoded protein is CASSKGGGNSYEQYV.

The J gene is TRBJ1-1, the V gene TRBV25-1; a possible D gene is TRBD1 (5 bases). Germline assignment: CDR1 MGHDK and CDR2 SYGVNS. The length of the CDR3 is 16 residues. Trimming shortened V by 6 bases and J by 6 bases, and 23 bases separated the two germline ends. The CDR3 DNA follows: TGTGCCAGCAGGCCTCCCGGGTCAGGGTCGCGATCTGAAGCTTTCTTT. Its translation: CASRPPGSGSRSEAFF.

The rearrangement uses TRBV6-1 and TRBJ1-5; 10 bases map to TRBD1. Per germline, CDR1 MNHNS and CDR2 SASEGT. Germline trimming cut 3 bases from V and 5 bases from J; bases unmatched to any gene: 4. The CDR3 sequence is 15 residues long. The CDR3 DNA is TGTGCCAGCAGTGACGGGACAGGGGTTGATCAGCCCCAGCATTTT. Amino acids: CASSDGTGVDQPQHF.

This sequence joins TRBV5-1 and TRBJ2-1; D is ambiguous. V lost 6 bases to trimming and J lost 8 bases, with 27 bases between them. The CDR3 covers 17 residues. Germline CDR1 is SGHRS and CDR2 is YFSETQ. The CDR3 DNA reads TGCGCCAGCACCCCCGGTTTTGGCGGAAAGGCCCCTCATGAGCAGTTCTTC. This translates into CASTPGFGGKAPHEQFF.

This chain joins TRBV29-1 and TRBJ1-5; D perhaps matches TRBD1 (6 bases). CDR3 length equals 14 residues. Trimming took 4 bases from V and 1 from J, leaving 11 bases between them. The germline gives CDR1 SQVTM, CDR2 ANQGSEA. The chain's CDR3 is CSVGDTGSNQPQHF. For the CDR3, the DNA is TGCAGCGTTGGGGACACGGGGAGCAATCAGCCCCAGCATTTT.

The chain is built from TRBV7-3 and TRBJ2-5; perhaps TRBD2 as D (5 bases). The V and J ends lost 3 bases and 5 bases respectively, with 16 bases between them. Germline V gene data show CDR1 as SGHTA and CDR2 as FQGTGA. CDR3 length: 15 amino acids. CDR3: CASSFSTVASETQYF. The CDR3 region has the DNA TGTGCCAGCAGCTTTTCTACGGTAGCGTCGGAGACCCAGTACTTC.

This clone has just one count. The chain employs TRBV6-2 or TRBV6-3 and TRBJ1-5; a possible D gene is TRBD1 (6 bases). With 2 bases removed from V and 1 base from J, the gap between germline ends came to 15 bases. Germline V gene data show CDR1 as MNHEY and CDR2 as SVGEGT. The length of the CDR3 is 17 residues. CDR3 residues: CASSYQTGTGSNQPQHF. DNA of the CDR3: TGTGCCAGCAGTTACCAAACAGGGACCGGGAGCAATCAGCCCCAGCATTTT.

The table lists this clone with a count of one. The chain has TRBV27 and TRBJ1-6, with TRBD1 as a possible D gene (6 bases). The CDR3 sequence is 13 residues long. V was pared by 4 bases and J by 14 bases, with 15 bases between. Germline V gives CDR1 MNHEY, CDR2 SMNVEV (reference sequence). Written as DNA, the CDR3 is TGTGCCAGCAGTTGGGACAAAGAATCGGCCCTCCACTTT. It codes for CASSWDKESALHF.

The V gene is TRBV9, the J gene TRBJ2-1; D is unclear. Trimming pared 2 bases from V and 0 bases from J, leaving 6 bases between. Germline CDR1 is SGDLS and CDR2 is YYNGEE. CDR3 length equals 14 residues. The CDR3 DNA follows: TGTGCCAGCAGCGTTATGAGCTCCTACAATGAGCAGTTCTTC. Its translation: CASSVMSSYNEQFF.

For this clone: The junction shows a germline mismatch at one end, possibly a read error. The chain uses TRBV29-1 and TRBJ2-2, with D possibly matching TRBD1 (5 bases). Germline V lookup: CDR1 SQVTM, CDR2 ANQGSEA. The CDR3 length is 13 residues. CDR3 nucleotide sequence: TGCAGCGGGCGGTCAGGGAACGCCGGGGAGCTGTTTTTT. The encoded protein is CSGRSGNAGELFF.

The chain uses TRBV12-3 or TRBV12-4 and TRBJ1-6; unclear D gene. Trimming shortened V by 7 bases and J by 7 bases, and 11 bases separated the two germline ends. This CDR3 is 13 amino acids long. The CDR3: CASTLARNSPLHF. DNA for the CDR3: TGTGCCAGCACCTTGGCGAGGAATTCACCCCTCCACTTT.

About this clone: The same CDR3 arises from other DNA sequences in this sample as well. The chain recombines TRBV5-6 with TRBJ1-4; unclear D gene. Germline V gene lookup returns CDR1 SGHDT and CDR2 YYEEEE. Trimming shortened V by 0 bases and J by 11 bases, and 11 bases separated the two germline ends. The CDR3 runs to 13 residues. The CDR3 loop is CASSLVLEEKLFF. The CDR3 nucleotides read TGTGCCAGCAGCTTGGTTCTTGAGGAGAAACTGTTTTTT.

The chain combines TRBV5-8 with TRBJ1-5; no firm D call. This CDR3 has 16 residues. V lost 0 bases, J lost 3 bases, and 13 bases lay in between. In germline, CDR1 is SGHTS, CDR2 YDEGEE. The CDR3 protein is CASSLGWAELNQPQHF. The DNA for the CDR3 is TGTGCCAGCAGCTTGGGATGGGCAGAACTCAATCAGCCCCAGCATTTT.

This rearrangement joins TRBV28 to TRBJ1-2; 12 bases map to TRBD1. Germline assignment: CDR1 MDHEN and CDR2 SYDVKM. The CDR3 runs to 15 residues. J lost 3 bases, V lost 6 bases, and 5 bases had no gene match. The CDR3, as DNA: TGTGCCAGCAGCCTCGGGACAGGGGGCTACTATGGCTACACCTTC. Residues: CASSLGTGGYYGYTF.

The chain uses TRBV18 and TRBJ2-3; 14 bases are a match to TRBD2. The germline gives CDR1 KGHSH, CDR2 LQKENI. The ends lost 3 bases at V and 8 bases at J; junction bases unmatched: 4. The CDR3 length is 15 residues. The CDR3 DNA is TGTGCCAGCTCACCCGGGACTAGCGGGAGATTTACGCAGTATTTT. Translating gives CASSPGTSGRFTQYF.